The next 25 T cell receptor beta chains were all read from a single sample in a study of T cell responses to AZD1222 COVID-19 vaccine. TCRdb's table, derived via immunoSEQ multiplex PCR, lists solely in-frame clones and lacks some. Of more than 85,000 clones listed, about 81% were seen once; the top ten hold around 14%. The sequences come from peripheral blood, collected 28 days after the second AZD1222 dose. All receptors derive from an adult who received the AZD1222 COVID-19 vaccine.

This clone was counted between two and nine times. This chain links TRBV18 with TRBJ1-2; D not resolved. The CDR3 has 15 amino acids. Germline V gene lookup returns CDR1 KGHSH and CDR2 LQKENI. The V end lost 5 bases, the J end lost 8 bases, and 21 bases lay between the germline ends. The CDR3 protein is CASSSSKGIQEGYTF. The CDR3 DNA sequence: TGTGCCAGCTCATCCAGTAAAGGGATCCAAGAAGGCTACACCTTC.

This chain uses TRBV27 with TRBJ1-1; no clear D gene. With 11 bases removed from V and 4 bases from J, the gap between germline ends came to 17 bases. Germline V gives CDR1 MNHEY, CDR2 SMNVEV (reference sequence). This CDR3 comprises 13 residues. The CDR3 spells CASQESWGTEAFF. DNA of the CDR3: TGTGCCTCCCAGGAAAGCTGGGGCACTGAAGCTTTCTTT.

This chain connects TRBV20-1 to TRBJ1-2, with D hard to call. Trimming removed 3 bases from V and 8 bases from J, with 10 bases in between. The CDR3 is 11 amino acids. Germline CDR1 is DFQATT and CDR2 is SNEGSKA (reference sequence). CDR3 sequence (DNA): TGCAGTGCTAGCTCCGCTAGGGGCTACACCTTC. It yields the protein CSASSARGYTF.

The V gene is TRBV7-9, the J gene TRBJ1-1, with TRBD1 matching 8 bases. Trimming took 1 base from V and 6 from J; bases not matched to a gene: 13. The CDR3 has 17 amino acids. The germline CDR1 and CDR2 sequences are SEHNR and FQNEAQ (reference sequence). The CDR3 loop is CASSLDFRTGLLAEAFF. The DNA for the CDR3 is TGTGCCAGCAGCTTAGACTTCCGGACAGGGTTGCTGGCTGAAGCTTTCTTT. Combining the CDR3 with reference TRBV7-9 and TRBJ1-1 gives the whole variable domain DTGVSQNPRHKITKRGQNVTFRCDPISEHNRLYWYRQTLGQGPEFLTYFQNEAQLEKSRLLSDRFSAERPKGSFSTLEIQRTEQGDSAMYLCASSLDFRTGLLAEAFFGQGTRLTVV.

The sample holds a few counts of this clone. The rearrangement links TRBV4-1 to TRBJ2-4; weak D call: TRBD1 (5 bases). Germline assignment: CDR1 MGHRA and CDR2 YSYEKL. The CDR3 is 18 residues long. The V end lost 3 bases, the J end lost 2 bases, and 20 bases lay between the germline ends. The CDR3 nucleotides read TGCGCCAGCAGCCAGAACAGGTTTCAAACGACTTCCAAAAACATTCAGTACTTC. It yields the protein CASSQNRFQTTSKNIQYF.

This chain uses TRBV29-1 with TRBJ2-3; 10 nucleotides align to TRBD1. The V gene's germline CDR1 is SQVTM and CDR2 ANQGSEA. The CDR3 contains 17 residues. V lost 3 bases to trimming and J lost 3 bases; unmatched junction nucleotides: 12. CDR3 protein: CSVEVRDRGLRTDTQYF. CDR3 DNA sequence: TGCAGCGTTGAGGTCCGGGACAGGGGTTTGAGAACAGATACGCAGTATTTT.

The V and J genes are TRBV6-5 and TRBJ1-2; D is uncertain. The CDR3 totals 12 residues. The ends were cut back, 6 bases at V and 1 base at J, with 6 bases in the middle. Germline assignment: CDR1 MNHEY and CDR2 SVGAGI. As DNA, the CDR3 is TGTGCCAGCAGGAAGGATAACTATGGCTACACCTTC. It codes for CASRKDNYGYTF.

The J gene is TRBJ2-1, the V gene TRBV5-1, with D possibly TRBD1 on 5 matching bases. With 4 bases removed from V and 5 bases from J, the gap between germline ends came to 7 bases. Germline CDR1 reads SGHRS; CDR2 reads YFSETQ. The CDR3 contains 12 residues. The CDR3 DNA sequence: TGCGCCAGCAGCGACAGCCACAATGAGCAGTTCTTC. Amino acids: CASSDSHNEQFF.

This chain uses TRBV4-2 with TRBJ2-3, with 8 bases aligning to TRBD2. Germline V gene sequence: CDR1 LGHNA, CDR2 YNFKEQ. The V gene end was trimmed by 4 bases and the J gene end by 6 bases; junction bases not matched to a gene: 6. The CDR3 totals 14 residues. The CDR3 bases are TGTGCCAGCAGCCCGGGAGGGGGTCGGGATACGCAGTATTTT. This encodes CASSPGGGRDTQYF.

This chain uses TRBV4-3 with TRBJ1-3; the D is unclear. Trimming pared 0 bases from V and 3 bases from J, leaving 12 bases between. Per germline, CDR1 LGHNA and CDR2 YSLEER. This CDR3 has 16 amino acids. The CDR3 DNA is TGCGCCAGCAGCCAAGAAGTGGTATTGGGTGGAAACACCATATATTTT. Protein product: CASSQEVVLGGNTIYF.

In its sample, this clone was seen once. This rearrangement joins TRBV19 to TRBJ2-7; 10 nucleotides match TRBD1. CDR1 and CDR2 (germline): LNHDA, SQIVND (reference sequence). Trimming took 4 bases from V and 3 from J; bases not matched to a gene: 9. The length of the CDR3 is 16 residues. As DNA, the CDR3 is TGTGCCAGTAGTAGGGACCACGGGACAGGGGACTACGAGCAGTACTTC. Amino acid sequence: CASSRDHGTGDYEQYF. The variable domain in full, with the rest retrieved from reference TRBV19 and TRBJ2-7, is DGGITQSPKYLFRKEGQNVTLSCEQNLNHDAMYWYRQDPGQGLRLIYYSQIVNDFQKGDIAEGYSVSREKKESFPLTVTSAQKNPTAFYLCASSRDHGTGDYEQYFGPGTRLTVT.

The chain uses TRBV7-9 and TRBJ2-5; 10 bases align to TRBD2. This CDR3 region has 16 residues. After removal of 5 bases from V and 1 base from J, the junction contained 7 bases not matched to a gene. The germline gives CDR1 SEHNR, CDR2 FQNEAQ (reference sequence). CDR3 sequence (DNA): TGTGCCAGCAGCACAAATAGCGGGAGGTCCCAAGAGACCCAGTACTTC. Protein product: CASSTNSGRSQETQYF. The full variable domain, its missing parts supplied by reference TRBV7-9 and TRBJ2-5, is DTGVSQNPRHKITKRGQNVTFRCDPISEHNRLYWYRQTLGQGPEFLTYFQNEAQLEKSRLLSDRFSAERPKGSFSTLEIQRTEQGDSAMYLCASSTNSGRSQETQYFGPGTRLLVL.

The chain carries TRBV9 and TRBJ2-7, with D possibly TRBD1 on 6 matching bases. Trimming shortened V by 0 bases and J by 3 bases, and 7 bases separated the two germline ends. This CDR3 is 13 amino acids long. The V gene's germline CDR1 is SGDLS and CDR2 YYNGEE. CDR3 DNA: TGTGCCAGCAGCGTAGAACAGGGCTACGAGCAGTACTTC. Translating it yields CASSVEQGYEQYF.

V is TRBV5-5 and J is TRBJ1-1; D gene ambiguous. This CDR3 region has 13 residues. Trimming took 1 base from V and 3 from J, leaving 7 bases between them. Germline CDR1 and CDR2: SGHKS and YYEKEE (reference sequence). CDR3 coding DNA: TGTGCCAGCAGCTTGCAGGAAGACACTGAAGCTTTCTTT. This gives the protein CASSLQEDTEAFF.

The J gene is TRBJ2-7, the V gene TRBV6-2 or TRBV6-3; D gene uncertain. This CDR3 spans 11 amino acids. Germline V CDR1 and CDR2: MNHEY, SVGEGT. V gave up 5 bases and J gave up 7 bases, with 9 bases separating them. The CDR3 bases are TGTGCCAGCAGTGAGCCGAGGGAGCAGTACTTC. It codes for CASSEPREQYF.

CDR3 amino acids: CSASVAGGGADTQYF. The CDR3 bases are TGCAGTGCTAGTGTAGCGGGAGGGGGGGCAGATACGCAGTATTTT. This chain connects TRBV20-1 to TRBJ2-3; 11 positions agree with TRBD2. The CDR3 totals 15 residues. The germline V gene encodes CDR1 DFQATT and CDR2 SNEGSKA (reference sequence). Trimming removed 3 bases from V and 4 bases from J; junction bases left unmatched: 6.

This clone was seen only a few times. The chain joins TRBV6-2 or TRBV6-3 to TRBJ2-7, with D unclear. The CDR3 is 13 residues long. Germline CDR1 MNHEY, CDR2 SVGEGT. The V and J ends lost 4 bases and 7 bases respectively, with 14 bases between them. The CDR3 coding sequence is TGTGCCAGCAGTTCCAACCGCGCGTGGGAGCAGTACTTC. This gives the protein CASSSNRAWEQYF.

V and J are TRBV29-1 and TRBJ1-1; D ambiguous. V dropped 7 bases and J dropped 1 base, with 10 bases sitting between them. The CDR3 is made up of 12 amino acids. The germline V gene has CDR1 SQVTM and CDR2 ANQGSEA. In DNA form, the CDR3 reads TGCAGCGGATCGCAGTCGAACACTGAAGCTTTCTTT. Its translation: CSGSQSNTEAFF.

This clone rates as medium-sized. The chain is built from TRBV11-3 and TRBJ1-1; D is undetermined. V lost 6 bases and J 0 bases, leaving 8 bases between the germline ends. The CDR3 is made up of 13 amino acids. From germline, CDR1 is SGHNT and CDR2 YENEEA. This CDR3 is CASSYSLNTEAFF. The CDR3 coding sequence is TGTGCCAGCAGTTACTCGTTGAACACTGAAGCTTTCTTT.

The chain has TRBV13 and TRBJ2-1; 7 bases line up with TRBD2. The trim removed 5 bases at V and 3 bases at J, leaving 4 bases unmatched. The CDR3 loop spans 14 amino acids. Looked up from germline, CDR1 is PRHDT and CDR2 is FYEKMQ (reference sequence). The CDR3 region has the DNA TGTGCCAGCAGCGTAGCGGGCAACTACAATGAGCAGTTCTTC. It yields the protein CASSVAGNYNEQFF.

The V call is TRBV18, the J call TRBJ1-1; weak D call: TRBD1 (6 bases). This CDR3 comprises 14 residues. The V and J ends lost 3 bases and 6 bases respectively, with 14 bases between them. Germline V gene lookup returns CDR1 KGHSH and CDR2 LQKENI. CDR3 sequence (DNA): TGTGCCAGCTCACCCGAGACAGGTTCATCTGAAGCTTTCTTT. It specifies CASSPETGSSEAFF.

The chain has TRBV3-1 (or the pseudogene TRBV3-2) and TRBJ2-3; 7 bases match TRBD2. The V segment lost 4 bases and the J segment 3 bases; nucleotides outside the gene matches: 4. Germline V lookup: CDR1 LGHDT, CDR2 YNNKEL (reference sequence). The CDR3 length is 14 residues. CDR3 coding DNA: TGTGCCAGCAGCCTGCGGCGGGGGACAGATACGCAGTATTTT. Protein sequence: CASSLRRGTDTQYF.

This chain's CDR3 is CAIGASNGANTEAFF. The CDR3 DNA is TGTGCCATCGGCGCCTCAAATGGAGCGAACACTGAAGCTTTCTTT. This chain links TRBV10-3 with TRBJ1-1; no clear D gene. CDR1 and CDR2 (germline): ENHRY, SYGVKD. The length of the CDR3 is 15 residues. Trimming left V 8 bases short and J 1 base short, with 17 bases between.

This chain links TRBV7-9 with TRBJ2-5, with 7 nucleotides matching TRBD1. The V gene end was trimmed by 7 bases and the J gene end by 4 bases; junction bases not matched to a gene: 3. CDR1 and CDR2 (germline): SEHNR, FQNEAQ (reference sequence). CDR3 length: 12 amino acids. Here the CDR3 DNA reads TGTGCCAGCAACGACAGGGTAGAGACCCAGTACTTC. It specifies CASNDRVETQYF.

V gene TRBV18 combines with J gene TRBJ2-7, with D perhaps matching TRBD2 (6 bases). This CDR3 has 13 residues. Germline assignment: CDR1 KGHSH and CDR2 LQKENI. Trimming left V 6 bases short and J 4 bases short, with 13 bases between. The CDR3 here is CASSPGGGYEQYF. For the CDR3, the DNA is TGTGCCAGCTCCCCCGGGGGAGGTTACGAGCAGTACTTC. Filled out from reference TRBV18 and TRBJ2-7, the complete variable domain reads NAGVMQNPRHLVRRRGQEARLRCSPMKGHSHVYWYRQLPEEGLKFMVYLQKENIIDESGMPKERFSAEFPKEGPSILRIQQVVRGDSAAYFCASSPGGGYEQYFGPGTRLTVT.